This passage covers 27 T cell receptor beta chains from one sample sequenced in a study of blood T cell repertoires in COVID-19. TCRdb's copy holds only in-frame clones and misses some; the assay was immunoSEQ multiplex PCR. The sample has about 50,000 clones, over 65% seen once. The sequenced sample was peripheral blood. The origin of the receptors is a woman aged 55 to 70 with acute or convalescent COVID-19.

A single count supports this clone. The J gene is TRBJ2-1, the V gene TRBV12-5, with unresolved D. The germline V gene has CDR1 LGHNT and CDR2 FRNRAP. The CDR3 extends over 11 amino acids. Trimming cost V 3 bases and J 12 bases, with 9 bases left between them. The CDR3 DNA reads TGTGCTAGTGGTTTCGCTGCGGTGCAGTTCTTC. Amino acids: CASGFAAVQFF.

This clone was observed a handful of times. CDR3 in DNA: TGTGCCAGCAGCTTCCGGCAGGAGGGAGATACGCAGTATTTT. This sequence encodes CASSFRQEGDTQYF. The chain carries TRBV5-6 and TRBJ2-3; D might be TRBD2 (6 bases). Looked up from germline, CDR1 is SGHDT and CDR2 is YYEEEE. The CDR3 has 14 residues. V was pared by 2 bases and J by 5 bases, with 12 bases between.

V is TRBV20-1 and J is TRBJ2-1; 11 bases map to TRBD2. This CDR3 comprises 16 residues. J lost 5 bases, V lost 3 bases, and 9 bases had no gene match. Germline assignment: CDR1 DFQATT and CDR2 SNEGSKA (reference sequence). CDR3: CSASPSSGGLNNEQFF. In DNA form, the CDR3 reads TGCAGTGCTAGTCCGTCTAGCGGGGGGCTCAACAATGAGCAGTTCTTC.

The chain combines TRBV7-9 with TRBJ2-3, with 10 nucleotides matching TRBD1. V lost 5 bases and J lost 5; bases outside the gene matches: 7. The length of the CDR3 is 15 residues. Germline values: CDR1 SEHNR, CDR2 FQNEAQ (reference sequence). The CDR3 here is CASSLGQGMGDTQYF. Here the CDR3 DNA reads TGTGCCAGCAGCCTGGGACAGGGGATGGGAGATACGCAGTATTTT.

J is TRBJ2-7 and V is TRBV5-1, with D perhaps TRBD1 (6 bases). V was trimmed by 2 bases and J by 3 bases, leaving 9 bases between them. The germline CDR1 and CDR2 sequences are SGHRS and YFSETQ. This CDR3 is built from 13 residues. The CDR3 reads CASSLRTDYEQYF. The CDR3, as DNA: TGCGCCAGCAGCTTACGGACAGACTACGAGCAGTACTTC.

The rearrangement links TRBV5-8 to TRBJ1-5; TRBD1 is a possible D gene (5 bases). The CDR3 covers 13 residues. CDR1 SGHTS and CDR2 YDEGEE come from the germline V gene. V was pared by 3 bases and J by 8 bases, with 12 bases between. CDR3 protein: CASSSGPREPQHF. In DNA form, the CDR3 reads TGTGCCAGCAGCTCCGGACCCAGGGAGCCCCAGCATTTT.

Notes on this clone: The junction does not match germline at one end; this may be a read error. The gene calls are TRBV5-1 and TRBJ1-2; 7 nucleotides agree with TRBD1. Germline V gene sequence: CDR1 SGHRS, CDR2 YFSETQ. The CDR3 covers 12 residues. CDR3 nucleotide sequence: TGCGCCAGCAGCCCAGCAGGGGGGATGGACTTCTTC. Translated, it gives CASSPAGGMDFF.

The chain uses TRBV7-2 and TRBJ2-5; 7 bases line up with TRBD2. CDR3 length: 14 residues. The germline gives CDR1 SGHTA, CDR2 FQGNSA. The ends lost 8 bases at V and 5 bases at J; junction bases unmatched: 11. The CDR3 sequence is CASRGGSGGETQYF. The CDR3 nucleotides are TGTGCCAGCCGTGGCGGGAGTGGAGGGGAGACCCAGTACTTC.

The CDR3, as DNA: TGTGCCAGTAGTCTCGACAGGGGTTCACCCCTCCACTTT. Translated, it gives CASSLDRGSPLHF. The chain recombines TRBV19 with TRBJ1-6; TRBD1 agrees at 8 bases. The V segment lost 5 bases and the J segment 9 bases; nucleotides outside the gene matches: 3. Germline CDR1 LNHDA, CDR2 SQIVND (reference sequence). This CDR3 is 13 amino acids long.

V usage is TRBV5-4 and J usage is TRBJ2-7, with 7 bases fitting TRBD1. The V gene end was trimmed by 9 bases and the J gene end by 2 bases; junction bases not matched to a gene: 11. The germline gives CDR1 SGHNT, CDR2 YYREEE (reference sequence). The CDR3 has 14 amino acids. CDR3 loop: CAIMEDRRPYEQYF. CDR3 nucleotides: TGTGCCATAATGGAGGACAGGAGACCCTACGAGCAGTACTTC.

The chain combines TRBV6-6 with TRBJ1-5; no reliable D call. This CDR3 region has 13 residues. Per germline, CDR1 MNHNY and CDR2 SVGAGI (reference sequence). V shed 3 bases and J shed 5 bases, with 8 bases lying between them. CDR3 amino acids: CASSYFVDQPQHF. The CDR3 DNA reads as TGTGCCAGCAGTTATTTCGTAGATCAGCCCCAGCATTTT.

The V call is TRBV2, the J call TRBJ1-2, with a tentative D call TRBD1 (6 bases). The CDR3 loop spans 16 amino acids. Trimming removed 1 base at V and 7 bases at J, with 19 bases between. Germline V CDR1 and CDR2: SNHLY, FYNNEI. In DNA, the CDR3 is TGTGCCAGCAGTGAAGTGCGGGGGGGCGCTTCTCGTGGCTACACCTTC. Translation: CASSEVRGGASRGYTF.

The V and J genes are TRBV3-1 (or the pseudogene TRBV3-2) and TRBJ1-1; TRBD1 agrees at 10 bases. The trim removed 5 bases at V and 1 base at J, leaving 7 bases unmatched. CDR1 is LGHDT and CDR2 is YNNKEL in the germline V gene (reference sequence). The CDR3 contains 16 residues. CDR3 loop: CASSDSGQGRNTEAFF. The CDR3 coding sequence is TGTGCCAGCAGCGATTCGGGACAGGGGCGGAACACTGAAGCTTTCTTT.

This clone was found once. The V and J genes are TRBV19 and TRBJ2-2, with D perhaps TRBD2 (7 bases). The V end lost 9 bases, the J end lost 0 bases, and 17 bases lay between the germline ends. Germline V gives CDR1 LNHDA, CDR2 SQIVND (reference sequence). The CDR3 contains 16 residues. This chain's CDR3 is CASVAEGGPNTGELFF. The DNA of the CDR3 is TGTGCCAGCGTAGCCGAGGGGGGGCCGAACACCGGGGAGCTGTTTTTT.

This clone was seen only once. The chain uses TRBV7-8 and TRBJ1-2, with 7 bases aligning to TRBD1. Germline trimming cut 5 bases from V and 1 base from J; bases unmatched to any gene: 10. In germline, CDR1 is SGHVS, CDR2 FQNEAQ. The length of the CDR3 is 16 residues. The CDR3 sequence is CASSPATGTVNYGYTF. In DNA form, the CDR3 reads TGTGCCAGCAGCCCAGCGACAGGGACAGTTAACTATGGCTACACCTTC.

The V and J genes are TRBV11-3 and TRBJ1-1; TRBD1 matches 8 bases. The CDR3 extends over 15 amino acids. Trimming took 4 bases from V and 4 from J; bases not matched to a gene: 8. Germline values: CDR1 SGHNT, CDR2 YENEEA. This CDR3 reads CASSSGQGSSTEAFF. The CDR3 DNA reads as TGTGCCAGCAGCTCCGGACAGGGCAGTAGCACTGAAGCTTTCTTT.

V gene TRBV7-9 combines with J gene TRBJ2-6; D is unclear. Germline V gives CDR1 SEHNR, CDR2 FQNEAQ (reference sequence). The V end lost 5 bases, the J end lost 1 base, and 9 bases lay between the germline ends. The CDR3 contains 15 residues. CDR3: CASSPSVSGANVLTF. The CDR3, as DNA: TGTGCCAGCAGCCCCTCCGTGTCTGGGGCCAACGTCCTGACTTTC.

The rearrangement uses TRBV20-1 and TRBJ1-1; a weak D match, TRBD1 (5 bases). The CDR3 consists of 12 residues. Germline lookup yields CDR1 DFQATT and CDR2 SNEGSKA (reference sequence). V dropped 3 bases and J dropped 7 bases, with 12 bases sitting between them. CDR3 coding DNA: TGCAGTGCTAGTGGAGACAGCTATGAAGCTTTCTTT. This sequence encodes CSASGDSYEAFF.

The CDR3 spells CASTRANTGELFF. CDR3 nucleotides: TGTGCCAGCACCCGGGCGAACACCGGGGAGCTGTTTTTT. This chain uses TRBV6-1 with TRBJ2-2; D remains unclear. This CDR3 is 13 amino acids long. Germline CDR1 is MNHNS and CDR2 is SASEGT. V was trimmed by 7 bases and J by 0 bases, leaving 6 bases between them.

This sequence joins TRBV18 and TRBJ2-3; D not resolved. The V end was cut by 3 bases, the J end by 5 bases, with 12 bases between. The CDR3 extends over 14 amino acids. From germline, CDR1 is KGHSH and CDR2 LQKENI. CDR3 DNA: TGTGCCAGCTCACCCGTCCAGATTTTAGATACGCAGTATTTT. This translates into CASSPVQILDTQYF.

The rearrangement uses TRBV5-5 and TRBJ2-7; TRBD2 is a possible D gene (6 bases). V was cut by 2 bases and J by 4 bases, with 10 bases left in between. CDR3 size: 13 residues. Germline V CDR1 and CDR2: SGHKS, YYEKEE (reference sequence). The CDR3 here is CASSFNREYEQYF. In DNA, the CDR3 is TGTGCCAGCAGCTTTAACCGGGAGTACGAGCAGTACTTC. Filled out from reference TRBV5-5 and TRBJ2-7, the complete variable domain reads DAGVTQSPTHLIKTRGQQVTLRCSPISGHKSVSWYQQVLGQGPQFIFQYYEKEERGRGNFPDRFSARQFPNYSSELNVNALLLGDSALYLCASSFNREYEQYFGPGTRLTVT.

The chain recombines TRBV20-1 with TRBJ2-7; D possibly corresponds to TRBD1 (5 bases). Trimming left V 4 bases short and J 1 base short, with 5 bases between. Looked up from germline, CDR1 is DFQATT and CDR2 is SNEGSKA (reference sequence). The CDR3 spans 11 residues. Here the CDR3 DNA reads TGCAGTGCTACAGGGTCCTACGAGCAGTACTTC. The encoded protein is CSATGSYEQYF.

The table lists this clone with a count of one. The CDR3 sequence: CASRLGHLSGNTIYF. In nucleotides, the CDR3 is TGTGCCAGCAGACTGGGACACCTCTCTGGAAACACCATATATTTT. This sequence joins TRBV6-5 and TRBJ1-3; TRBD1 is a possible D gene (6 bases). The CDR3 has 15 residues. Trimming took off 6 bases at V and 0 bases at J, with 12 bases between the two ends. Germline V lookup: CDR1 MNHEY, CDR2 SVGAGI.

In this sample, this clone turned up once. V usage is TRBV19 and J usage is TRBJ1-2, with D possibly TRBD1 on 6 matching bases. The CDR3 length is 14 residues. V lost 4 bases and J 2 bases, leaving 11 bases between the germline ends. The germline CDR1 and CDR2 sequences are LNHDA and SQIVND (reference sequence). Here the CDR3 DNA reads TGTGCCAGTAGTAAAGGGGGAGCCAACTATGGCTACACCTTC. It yields the protein CASSKGGANYGYTF.

This sequence joins TRBV30 and TRBJ1-1; 7 bases fit TRBD1. V lost 4 bases, J lost 3 bases, and 8 bases stayed unmatched. CDR1 GTSNPN and CDR2 SVGIG come from the germline V gene (reference sequence). CDR3 length: 14 residues. In DNA, the CDR3 is TGTGCCTGGAAACCGGGACAGTATTACACTGAAGCTTTCTTT. Translated: CAWKPGQYYTEAFF.

The chain joins TRBV3-1 (or the pseudogene TRBV3-2) to TRBJ2-1; the match to TRBD2 covers 8 bases. The CDR3 is made up of 15 amino acids. Germline values: CDR1 LGHDT, CDR2 YNNKEL (reference sequence). V shed 3 bases and J 5 bases; nucleotides not matched to a gene: 6. The CDR3 loop is CASSQMVAGNNEQFF. Written as DNA, the CDR3 is TGTGCCAGCAGCCAGATGGTAGCGGGGAACAATGAGCAGTTCTTC.

This clone was counted once. The rearrangement links TRBV6-5 to TRBJ1-2; no clear D. Deletions cut 4 bases from V and 8 bases from J, with 8 bases between. This CDR3 contains 11 residues. In germline, CDR1 is MNHEY, CDR2 SVGAGI. DNA for the CDR3: TGTGCCAGCAGTTCCTCCGGGGGCTACACCTTC. Its translation is CASSSSGGYTF.